This T cell receptor beta chain was identified during a study of blood T cell repertoires in COVID-19. Here immunoSEQ multiplex PCR was the method, and the copy in TCRdb shows in-frame clones only, minus some. Of a few hundred thousand clones in the sample, 85% to 90% were seen once. V lost 3 bases to trimming and J lost 7 bases, with 13 bases between them. Per the germline V gene, CDR1 is SQVTM and CDR2 is ANQGSEA. The CDR3 covers 13 residues. The clonotype was recovered from a woman between 18 and 29 years old in a cohort exposed to, infected with or recovered from COVID-19 (not recorded which). This rearrangement joins TRBV29-1 to TRBJ2-1; D is perhaps TRBD1 (6 bases). Material: PBMCs or T cells enriched from blood (not recorded which). CDR3 nucleotide sequence: TGCAGCGTTGAGACAGGAGCTGGAAATGAGCAGTTCTTC. Its protein product is CSVETGAGNEQFF.